The 2 T cell receptor beta chains given below trace back to one sample, sequenced in a study of glioma-infiltrating T cells after dendritic cell vaccination. Using immunoSEQ multiplex PCR, the repertoire was profiled, and TCRdb retains in-frame clones only, with some absent. The sample has some 400 clones; less than 95% are singletons. Source: tumor tissue, taken before dendritic cell vaccination. These receptors all come from a human donor with glioblastoma.

The chain links TRBV5-1 to TRBJ2-3, with 7 bases identical to TRBD2. This CDR3 has 14 amino acids. V lost 7 bases to trimming and J lost 5 bases; unmatched junction nucleotides: 10. Germline V gene data show CDR1 as SGHRS and CDR2 as YFSETQ. CDR3 nucleotides: TGCGCCAGCGGACGAAGCGGGATGGGAGATACGCAGTATTTT. Translating it yields CASGRSGMGDTQYF.

The genes are TRBV5-1 and TRBJ1-2, with 8 bases lining up with TRBD1. Germline loops: CDR1 SGHRS, CDR2 YFSETQ. The CDR3 spans 13 residues. V lost 4 bases and J lost 5; bases outside the gene matches: 4. The chain's CDR3 is CASSRDRGYGYTF. In DNA form, the CDR3 reads TGCGCCAGCAGCCGAGACAGGGGTTATGGCTACACCTTC.